Each of the 27 T cell receptor beta chains below was sequenced from the same sample in a study of Graves' ophthalmopathy and Graves' hyperthyroidism. Amplification from RNA transcripts yielded the TCR beta CDR3 regions. Investigators did first-round RT-PCR with HTBI primers, then second-round multiplex PCR. TCRdb re-called the multiplex PCR reads with MiXCR, one entry per CDR3 protein. This sample has about 1.2 million distinct CDR3 sequences; 35% to 40% occur once, and the top ten carry roughly 11%. The sequencing sample was made of peripheral blood or thyroid tissue (not recorded which). Receptor source: an adult man with Graves' hyperthyroidism.

As regards this clonotype: A far larger clone is a single base away, which makes a read error likely. The V and J genes are TRBV7-2 and TRBJ2-5, with D tentatively TRBD2 (6 bases). The length of the CDR3 is 14 residues. Germline V gene lookup returns CDR1 SGHTA and CDR2 FQGNSA. The V and J ends lost 3 bases and 0 bases respectively, with 8 bases between them. The CDR3 DNA is TGTGCCAGCAGCTTCCGGGACTACCAAGAGACCCAGTACTTC. Translation gives CASSFRDYQETQYF.

Comment on this clonotype: Just one base apart from a much larger clone, this may be a read error. No conserved phenylalanine or tryptophan is present at the end of the CDR3, so a read error is the likely explanation. This chain connects TRBV29-1 to TRBJ1-2; tentatively, D is TRBD1 (6 bases). Per germline, CDR1 SQVTM and CDR2 ANQGSEA. This CDR3 is 13 amino acids long. Trimming shortened V by 2 bases and J by 4 bases, and 11 bases separated the two germline ends. The CDR3 protein is CSVEIGGRYGYTL. The CDR3 nucleotides read TGCAGCGTTGAAATCGGGGGCCGCTATGGCTACACCCTC.

The genes are TRBV7-2 and TRBJ1-6, with D perhaps matching TRBD1 (6 bases). Germline V gives CDR1 SGHTA, CDR2 FQGNSA. Between the trimmed V and J ends, which lost 5 bases and 5 bases, there was a span of 13 bases. The CDR3 consists of 15 residues. CDR3 protein: CASSRQTGDNSPLHF. CDR3 bases: TGTGCCAGCAGCCGCCAGACAGGAGATAATTCACCCCTCCACTTT.

The rearrangement uses TRBV2 and TRBJ2-7; 8 bases align to TRBD2. CDR3 length: 13 residues. Germline assignment: CDR1 SNHLY and CDR2 FYNNEI. Germline trimming cut 6 bases from V and 3 bases from J; bases unmatched to any gene: 4. The CDR3 sequence is CASRKAGVYEQYF. The CDR3 DNA is TGTGCCAGCAGGAAAGCGGGAGTCTACGAGCAGTACTTC.

The chain combines TRBV10-3 with TRBJ2-7, with 9 bases that match TRBD2. Per germline, CDR1 ENHRY and CDR2 SYGVKD. The CDR3 covers 14 residues. V gave up 5 bases and J gave up 2 bases; unmatched junction bases: 4. CDR3 sequence: CAISISGGAYEQYF. CDR3 nucleotide sequence: TGTGCCATCAGTATTAGCGGGGGTGCCTACGAGCAGTACTTC.

This clonotype was counted ten times or more. The J gene is TRBJ2-7, the V gene TRBV29-1, with 7 bases lining up with TRBD2. Germline trimming cut 5 bases from V and 6 bases from J; bases unmatched to any gene: 10. This CDR3 has 13 amino acids. Germline CDR1 is SQVTM and CDR2 is ANQGSEA. As DNA, the CDR3 is TGCAGCGTTTGGGTCGCGGGAGTGCTCGAGCAGTACTTC. Translated: CSVWVAGVLEQYF.

This clonotype has only a few counts. The gene calls are TRBV7-9 and TRBJ2-7; TRBD1 is a possible D gene (5 bases). The CDR3 runs to 15 residues. The V and J ends lost 0 bases and 2 bases respectively, with 11 bases between them. CDR1 SEHNR and CDR2 FQNEAQ come from the germline V gene (reference sequence). CDR3 in DNA: TGTGCCAGCAGCTTAGCGATGGACATCCCCTACGAGCAGTACTTC. It codes for CASSLAMDIPYEQYF. The variable domain in full, with the rest retrieved from reference TRBV7-9 and TRBJ2-7, is DTGVSQNPRHKITKRGQNVTFRCDPISEHNRLYWYRQTLGQGPEFLTYFQNEAQLEKSRLLSDRFSAERPKGSFSTLEIQRTEQGDSAMYLCASSLAMDIPYEQYFGPGTRLTVT.

In this sample, this clonotype turned up a few times. This sequence joins TRBV7-9 and TRBJ2-2; either TRBD1 or TRBD2 may fit D (5 bases each). Trimming cost V 5 bases and J 6 bases, with 22 bases left between them. This CDR3 is 17 amino acids long. The germline gives CDR1 SEHNR, CDR2 FQNEAQ (reference sequence). The CDR3, as DNA: TGTGCCAGCAGCCCCCTCAACCCGGGACCCAGGCCCGGGGAGCTGTTTTTT. Translated: CASSPLNPGPRPGELFF.

As to this clonotype: This may arise from a read error, as a much more abundant clone is one base away. The V call is TRBV20-1, the J call TRBJ2-7; D is perhaps TRBD1 (6 bases). The CDR3 sequence is 12 residues long. Germline loops: CDR1 DFQATT, CDR2 SNEGSKA (reference sequence). The CDR3 region is CCARQVSYEQYF. DNA of the CDR3: TGCTGTGCAAGACAGGTATCCTACGAGCAGTACTTC.

This clonotype appeared many times. The rearrangement uses TRBV11-2 and TRBJ1-2; D is possibly TRBD1 (6 bases). In germline, CDR1 is SGHAT, CDR2 FQNNGV. V was shortened by 5 bases and J by 7 bases, with 14 bases between the two germline ends. This CDR3 spans 13 amino acids. DNA for the CDR3: TGTGCCAGCAGCCCCGACAGGACTATTGGCTACACCTTC. It specifies CASSPDRTIGYTF.

A remark on this clonotype: The junction does not match germline at one end; this may be a read error. V is TRBV7-8 and J is TRBJ2-7; 9 bases agree with TRBD1. CDR1 and CDR2 from the germline V gene are SGHVS and FQNEAQ. This CDR3 has 14 residues. CDR3: CAGSLDQDRGEQYF. Written as DNA, the CDR3 is TGTGCCGGCAGCTTAGATCAGGACAGGGGCGAGCAGTACTTC.

The J gene is TRBJ2-7, the V gene TRBV7-9; 10 positions agree with TRBD1. Germline CDR1 and CDR2: SEHNR and FQNEAQ (reference sequence). J gave up 2 bases and V 5 bases, and 6 bases lay outside the gene matches. This CDR3 has 15 amino acids. CDR3 bases: TGTGCCAGCAGCCAAGCGACAGGGGGCACCTACGAGCAGTACTTC. Amino acid sequence: CASSQATGGTYEQYF.

This clonotype was observed a handful of times. The V and J genes are TRBV6-2 or TRBV6-3 and TRBJ2-7; no clear D. The CDR3 is 14 residues long. Germline V lookup: CDR1 MNHEY, CDR2 SVGEGT. Trimming took off 7 bases at V and 2 bases at J, with 15 bases between the two ends. CDR3 amino acids: CASTTRQIPYEQYF. The CDR3 DNA follows: TGTGCCAGCACCACACGGCAGATACCCTACGAGCAGTACTTC.

This clonotype showed up just a few times. This chain links TRBV20-1 with TRBJ2-7; perhaps D is TRBD1 or TRBD2 (5 bases each). The V gene's germline CDR1 is DFQATT and CDR2 SNEGSKA (reference sequence). CDR3 length: 15 residues. V was trimmed by 0 bases and J by 4 bases, leaving 16 bases between them. The chain's CDR3 is CSARDHQGPLYEQYF. The CDR3 region has the DNA TGCAGTGCTAGAGATCACCAGGGACCGTTATACGAGCAGTACTTC.

In this sample, this clonotype turned up once. This sequence joins TRBV5-1 and TRBJ2-5; D perhaps matches TRBD2 (6 bases). The germline V gene has CDR1 SGHRS and CDR2 YFSETQ. With 0 bases removed from V and 1 base from J, the gap between germline ends came to 22 bases. CDR3 length: 19 amino acids. CDR3 nucleotides: TGCGCCAGCAGCTTGGTCGGACTCTCCGTGGGGGGTGGCCAAGAGACCCAGTACTTC. This translates into CASSLVGLSVGGGQETQYF.

The chain joins TRBV7-2 to TRBJ1-3; D unresolved. This CDR3 is 15 amino acids long. Germline CDR1 SGHTA, CDR2 FQGNSA. Trimming removed 5 bases from V and 3 bases from J, with 14 bases in between. The CDR3 DNA sequence: TGTGCCAGCAGCGAAGAAGGTGCGCGTGGAAACACCATATATTTT. Translation gives CASSEEGARGNTIYF.

This clonotype has a count of ten or more. V is TRBV19 and J is TRBJ1-1; D is perhaps TRBD1 (5 bases). This CDR3 region has 13 residues. Trimming took 3 bases from V and 3 from J, leaving 8 bases between them. Germline lookup yields CDR1 LNHDA and CDR2 SQIVND (reference sequence). DNA of the CDR3: TGTGCCAGTAGTATGTTCAGGGACACTGAAGCTTTCTTT. Translated, it gives CASSMFRDTEAFF.

Concerning this clonotype itself: It may be a read error: a sequence one base away is much more abundant. CDR3 DNA: TGTACCAGCAACCGGGACAGCTATGGCTACACCTTC. Amino acids: CTSNRDSYGYTF. V usage is TRBV12-3 or TRBV12-4 and J usage is TRBJ1-2; 7 bases agree with TRBD1. CDR3 length: 12 residues.

This clonotype appeared many times. This sequence joins TRBV2 and TRBJ1-2; D is unclear. Trimming left V 1 base short and J 4 bases short, with 7 bases between. Germline CDR1 is SNHLY and CDR2 is FYNNEI. The CDR3 contains 13 residues. CDR3: CASSEETVYGYTF. CDR3 bases: TGTGCCAGCAGTGAAGAGACGGTCTATGGCTACACCTTC.

Many counts were recorded for this clonotype. The CDR3 DNA sequence: TGTGCCAGCAGTGAACCCACAGAAAAATACGAGCAGTACTTC. It specifies CASSEPTEKYEQYF. V gene TRBV2 combines with J gene TRBJ2-7; D is undetermined. Trimming shortened V by 2 bases and J by 4 bases, and 12 bases separated the two germline ends. Germline CDR1 reads SNHLY; CDR2 reads FYNNEI. The CDR3 is 14 residues long.

This clonotype showed up many times. The chain is built from TRBV20-1 and TRBJ1-6; D gene unclear. Germline loops: CDR1 DFQATT, CDR2 SNEGSKA (reference sequence). The ends were cut back, 0 bases at V and 0 bases at J, with 9 bases in the middle. The CDR3 contains 16 residues. The CDR3, as DNA: TGCAGTGCTAGAGAGCCGAAACCCTCCTATAATTCACCCCTCCACTTT. It translates to CSAREPKPSYNSPLHF.

This clonotype was picked up many times. The rearrangement joins TRBV7-9 to TRBJ1-4; the D gene is possibly TRBD1 (6 bases). The V end lost 0 bases, the J end lost 4 bases, and 9 bases lay between the germline ends. This CDR3 comprises 15 residues. Germline-derived CDR1 and CDR2 are SEHNR and FQNEAQ (reference sequence). CDR3 coding DNA: TGTGCCAGCAGCTTAGCGGGGGCCGGTAATGAAAAACTGTTTTTT. This codes for CASSLAGAGNEKLFF.

This clonotype showed up just a few times. This chain connects TRBV19 to TRBJ1-2, with D possibly matching TRBD1 (5 bases). There are 14 residues in the CDR3. CDR1 is LNHDA, CDR2 SQIVND, per germline (reference sequence). The germline V and J ends were trimmed by 6 bases and 6 bases, with 17 bases remaining between them. The CDR3 DNA reads as TGTGCCAGTAGCTTCGGAGTCCAGGGCCATGGCTACACCTTC. It codes for CASSFGVQGHGYTF.

This clonotype has just a few counts. CDR3: CASHSGRTYGYTF. CDR3 bases: TGTGCCAGCCACTCGGGACGGACCTATGGCTACACCTTC. V usage is TRBV7-2 and J usage is TRBJ1-2; possible D gene TRBD1, 5 bases. Looked up from germline, CDR1 is SGHTA and CDR2 is FQGNSA. V shed 8 bases and J shed 4 bases, with 14 bases lying between them. This CDR3 has 13 amino acids.

The sample holds many counts of this clonotype. The chain recombines TRBV29-1 with TRBJ2-7; D is undetermined. CDR3 size: 12 residues. Trimming removed 2 bases from V and 12 bases from J, with 17 bases in between. Germline V gene sequence: CDR1 SQVTM, CDR2 ANQGSEA. CDR3 amino acids: CSVEYGTAWRYF. CDR3 DNA sequence: TGCAGCGTTGAATACGGTACAGCCTGGCGGTACTTC.

The CDR3 DNA sequence: TGTGCCAGCAGTGTGGGACACTATGGCTACACCTTC. Protein: CASSVGHYGYTF. The gene calls are TRBV2 and TRBJ1-2, with D possibly TRBD1 on 5 matching bases. V was clipped by 4 bases and J by 3 bases, with 6 bases between them. CDR1 and CDR2 (germline): SNHLY, FYNNEI. The CDR3 covers 12 residues.

The V and J genes are TRBV7-2 and TRBJ1-4, with D possibly TRBD1 on 6 matching bases. Germline-derived CDR1 and CDR2 are SGHTA and FQGNSA. The V and J ends lost 5 bases and 8 bases respectively, with 12 bases between them. The CDR3 runs to 13 residues. The CDR3 region is CASSPPGQEKLFF. The CDR3 bases are TGTGCCAGCAGCCCTCCGGGACAAGAAAAACTGTTTTTT.